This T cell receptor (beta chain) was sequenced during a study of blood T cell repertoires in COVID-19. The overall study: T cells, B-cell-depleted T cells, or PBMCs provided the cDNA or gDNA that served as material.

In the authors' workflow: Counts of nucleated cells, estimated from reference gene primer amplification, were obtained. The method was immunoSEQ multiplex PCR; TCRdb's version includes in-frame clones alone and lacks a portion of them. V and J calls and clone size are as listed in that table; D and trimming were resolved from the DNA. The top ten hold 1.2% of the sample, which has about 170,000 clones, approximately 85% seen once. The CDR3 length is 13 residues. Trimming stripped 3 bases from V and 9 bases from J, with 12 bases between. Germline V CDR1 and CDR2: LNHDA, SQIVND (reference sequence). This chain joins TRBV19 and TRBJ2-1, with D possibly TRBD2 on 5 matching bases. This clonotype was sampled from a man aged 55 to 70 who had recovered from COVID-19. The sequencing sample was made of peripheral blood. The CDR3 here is CASSISGGGEQFF. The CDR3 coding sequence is TGTGCCAGTAGTATTTCCGGTGGAGGTGAGCAGTTCTTC.